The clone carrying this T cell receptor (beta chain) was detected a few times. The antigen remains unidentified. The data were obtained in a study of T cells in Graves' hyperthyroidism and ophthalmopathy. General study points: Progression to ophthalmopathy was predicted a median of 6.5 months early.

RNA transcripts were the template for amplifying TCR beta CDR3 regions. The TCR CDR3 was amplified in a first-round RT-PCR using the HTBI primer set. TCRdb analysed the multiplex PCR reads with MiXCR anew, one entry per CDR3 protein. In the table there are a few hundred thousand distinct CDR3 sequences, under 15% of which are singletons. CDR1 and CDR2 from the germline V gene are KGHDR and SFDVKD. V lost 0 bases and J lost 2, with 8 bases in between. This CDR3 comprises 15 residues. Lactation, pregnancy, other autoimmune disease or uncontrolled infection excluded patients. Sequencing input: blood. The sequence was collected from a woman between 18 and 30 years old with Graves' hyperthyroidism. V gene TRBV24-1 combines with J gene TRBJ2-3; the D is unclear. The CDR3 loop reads CATSDLGQDTDTQYF. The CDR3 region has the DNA TGTGCCACCAGTGATTTGGGGCAGGACACAGATACGCAGTATTTT.